The 21 T cell receptor beta chains given below trace back to one sample, sequenced in a study of blood T cells in healthy people across ages (dated by TCRdb to about 2015). Libraries were constructed by 5' RACE. The listed sequencing device is Illumina HiSeq 2500. A second PCR of roughly 7 to 11 cycles was performed with a sample-barcoded 5' primer and a J-beta primer mix. The public sequencing data were trimmed at Q25 with fastp and processed into clonotypes with MiXCR by TCRdb, which kept only in-frame beta chains. When rows share a CDR3 protein, they turn into one entry using the most common DNA and genes. The sample table shows approximately 800,000 distinct CDR3 sequences, and approximately 67% are seen once. Of the sample, roughly a quarter is held by the ten largest clones. Sequences were obtained from blood. Every receptor here comes from a man aged 25-45 years in good health.

This clonotype has more than one count but fewer than ten. CDR3 amino acids: CASSEALAGGYEQFF. In DNA, the CDR3 is TGCGCCAGCAGTGAGGCGCTAGCGGGGGGTTATGAGCAGTTCTTC. The rearrangement uses TRBV10-2 and TRBJ2-1; 11 nucleotides match TRBD2. Unmatched junction bases numbered 5, after V lost 2 bases and J lost 8 bases. This CDR3 is built from 15 residues. Per germline, CDR1 WSHSY and CDR2 SAAADI.

The chain carries TRBV7-9 and TRBJ2-7; D is tentatively TRBD1 or TRBD2 (5 bases each). CDR3 size: 15 residues. CDR1 SEHNR and CDR2 FQNEAQ come from the germline V gene (reference sequence). With 6 bases removed from V and 2 bases from J, the gap between germline ends came to 17 bases. The CDR3 DNA reads as TGTGCCAGCAGGCCTAACGGGGCTTTTGCCTACGAGCAGTACTTC. Residues: CASRPNGAFAYEQYF.

The gene calls are TRBV10-3 and TRBJ2-5, with a tentative D call TRBD2 (6 bases). Germline V gives CDR1 ENHRY, CDR2 SYGVKD. With 10 bases removed from V and 4 bases from J, the gap between germline ends came to 13 bases. This CDR3 contains 12 residues. CDR3 coding DNA: TGTGCCACAGAGGAGGAGGGAGAGACCCAGTACTTC. Protein product: CATEEEGETQYF.

This clonotype was detected only once. The junction does not match germline at one end; this may be a read error. V gene TRBV20-1 combines with J gene TRBJ2-1; a possible D gene is TRBD2 (6 bases). The CDR3 is 14 residues long. In germline, CDR1 is DFQATT, CDR2 SNEGSKA (reference sequence). Here the CDR3 reads CSAGYGLWEDERFF. CDR3 coding DNA: TGCAGTGCTGGATACGGGCTCTGGGAGGATGAGCGGTTCTTC.

The genes are TRBV6-2 or TRBV6-3 and TRBJ2-5, with D perhaps matching TRBD1 or TRBD2 (5 bases each). The V and J ends lost 4 bases and 2 bases respectively, with 14 bases between them. The CDR3 extends over 15 amino acids. The germline V gene has CDR1 MNHEY and CDR2 SVGEGT. The CDR3 here is CASSWYRDLQETQYF. CDR3 coding DNA: TGTGCCAGCAGTTGGTATAGGGACCTACAAGAGACCCAGTACTTC.

The V call is TRBV27, the J call TRBJ1-1; D not certain. V was clipped by 4 bases and J by 4 bases, with 19 bases between them. The CDR3 has 16 amino acids. Germline V gene lookup returns CDR1 MNHEY and CDR2 SMNVEV (reference sequence). CDR3 DNA sequence: TGTGCCAGCAGTTCAAAGGGCCGGCTGTTGGGCACTGAAGCTTTCTTT. Translating it yields CASSSKGRLLGTEAFF.

In this sample, this clonotype turned up a few times. The chain employs TRBV11-1 and TRBJ2-1; D gene uncertain. Germline V gene sequence: CDR1 SGHAT, CDR2 FQDESV (reference sequence). This CDR3 spans 13 amino acids. V was cut by 7 bases and J by 0 bases, with 7 bases left in between. CDR3 protein: CASNQLSYNEQFF. In nucleotides, the CDR3 is TGTGCCAGCAACCAACTCTCCTACAATGAGCAGTTCTTC.

Only a few counts were recorded for this clonotype. The chain combines TRBV29-1 with TRBJ2-7; D unclear. V was shortened by 4 bases and J by 2 bases, with 9 bases between the two germline ends. The CDR3 contains 12 residues. Looked up from germline, CDR1 is SQVTM and CDR2 is ANQGSEA. CDR3 region: CSVGVSTYEQYF. The CDR3 DNA reads TGCAGCGTTGGAGTCAGCACCTACGAGCAGTACTTC.

The gene calls are TRBV5-1 and TRBJ2-5, with D perhaps matching TRBD1 or TRBD2 (5 bases each). CDR1 is SGHRS, CDR2 YFSETQ, per germline. CDR3 length: 14 amino acids. Trimming removed 1 base at V and 1 base at J, with 8 bases between. This chain's CDR3 is CASSLLGTQETQYF. The CDR3 DNA reads as TGCGCCAGCAGCTTGTTGGGGACCCAAGAGACCCAGTACTTC.

CDR3 coding DNA: TGTGCCAGCAGCCAAACTCTAGTGGGGAATTCACCCCTCCACTTT. This codes for CASSQTLVGNSPLHF. The chain uses TRBV27 and TRBJ1-6; D unresolved. Germline CDR1 reads MNHEY; CDR2 reads SMNVEV (reference sequence). This CDR3 has 15 amino acids. Trimming stripped 6 bases from V and 7 bases from J, with 16 bases between.

The V gene is TRBV12-3 or TRBV12-4, the J gene TRBJ2-1; D gene uncertain. Trimming removed 11 bases at V and 8 bases at J, with 19 bases between. The CDR3 has 13 residues. The CDR3 loop reads CAGTSPAGYEQFF. The DNA of the CDR3 is TGTGCCGGCACCTCCCCTGCAGGTTATGAGCAGTTCTTC.

The rearrangement joins TRBV13 to TRBJ2-5; TRBD1 matches at 7 bases. The J call is doubtful: the DNA matches TRBJ2-7 better. The germline CDR1 and CDR2 sequences are PRHDT and FYEKMQ (reference sequence). CDR3 length: 14 residues. The CDR3 DNA reads as TGTGCCAGCAGCCCCTCGACAGGGCTCTACGAGCAGTACTTC. Encoded protein: CASSPSTGLYEQYF.

The V gene is TRBV7-6, the J gene TRBJ2-4; a possible D gene is TRBD2 (5 bases). CDR3 size: 13 residues. Trimming removed 11 bases from V and 0 bases from J, with 11 bases in between. Germline CDR1 and CDR2: SGHVS and FNYEAQ. CDR3 loop: CAGKGVAKNIQYF. CDR3 nucleotides: TGTGCCGGGAAGGGAGTAGCCAAAAACATTCAGTACTTC. Variable domain in full (rest from reference TRBV7-6 and TRBJ2-4): GAGVSQSPRYKVTKRGQDVALRCDPISGHVSLYWYRQALGQGPEFLTYFNYEAQQDKSGLPNDRFSAERPEGSISTLTIQRTEQRDSAMYRCAGKGVAKNIQYFGAGTRLSVL.

V is TRBV7-2 and J is TRBJ2-3, with TRBD1 identical over 7 bases. V lost 2 bases to trimming and J lost 2 bases; unmatched junction nucleotides: 10. CDR3 length: 17 amino acids. Germline V gene data show CDR1 as SGHTA and CDR2 as FQGNSA. CDR3 coding DNA: TGTGCCAGCAGCTTACTCGCAGCCAGGGGGTTCACAGATACGCAGTATTTT. This gives the protein CASSLLAARGFTDTQYF.

This clonotype was detected only a few times. This chain links TRBV3-1 with TRBJ2-3; D gene unclear. Germline V gene data show CDR1 as LGHDT and CDR2 as YNNKEL (reference sequence). V lost 1 base and J lost 7, with 6 bases in between. The CDR3 is made up of 12 amino acids. In nucleotides, the CDR3 is TGTGCCAGCAGCCAAGGGACGTATACGCAGTATTTT. It specifies CASSQGTYTQYF.

This clonotype was counted a single time. This sequence joins TRBV20-1 and TRBJ2-5, with 7 bases identical to TRBD2. Per germline, CDR1 DFQATT and CDR2 SNEGSKA (reference sequence). With 0 bases clipped from V and 7 bases from J, the junction kept 17 bases outside the gene matches. This CDR3 region has 17 residues. CDR3 sequence reads: CSARDKSPGKGRATQYF. CDR3 bases: TGCAGTGCTAGAGATAAGTCACCAGGAAAGGGGAGGGCGACCCAGTACTTC.

This clonotype is a singleton in its sample. The V call is TRBV9, the J call TRBJ2-1; D may match TRBD1 or TRBD2 (6 bases each). The CDR3 spans 16 residues. The germline CDR1 and CDR2 sequences are SGDLS and YYNGEE. Trimming left V 0 bases short and J 0 bases short, with 10 bases between. The CDR3 nucleotides are TGTGCCAGCAGCGTAGAAAGGGGGGCCTCCTACAATGAGCAGTTCTTC. It yields the protein CASSVERGASYNEQFF.

This chain uses TRBV5-6 with TRBJ2-6; D is uncertain. V was cut by 0 bases and J by 0 bases, with 4 bases left in between. The germline V gene encodes CDR1 SGHDT and CDR2 YYEEEE. The CDR3 totals 15 residues. CDR3 sequence (DNA): TGTGCCAGCAGCTTGGCCTTCTCTGGGGCCAACGTCCTGACTTTC. This encodes CASSLAFSGANVLTF. Full variable domain (remainder filled in from reference TRBV5-6 and TRBJ2-6): DAGVTQSPTHLIKTRGQQVTLRCSPKSGHDTVSWYQQALGQGPQFIFQYYEEEERQRGNFPDRFSGHQFPNYSSELNVNALLLGDSALYLCASSLAFSGANVLTFGAGSRLTVL.

The chain uses TRBV7-2 and TRBJ2-1; 7 bases are a match to TRBD2. The germline V gene has CDR1 SGHTA and CDR2 FQGNSA. V shed 2 bases, J shed 2 bases, and the junction held 6 bases outside the gene matches. The CDR3 is 16 amino acids. Here the CDR3 DNA reads TGTGCCAGCAGCTTAACGACTCGGGGGGCCTACAATGAGCAGTTCTTC. Encoded protein: CASSLTTRGAYNEQFF.

The chain combines TRBV7-9 with TRBJ2-1, with 9 bases matching TRBD1. The CDR3 loop spans 15 amino acids. J gave up 8 bases and V 5 bases, and 10 bases lay outside the gene matches. Germline CDR1 SEHNR, CDR2 FQNEAQ (reference sequence). CDR3: CASSKRGQGRDEQFF. The CDR3, as DNA: TGTGCCAGCAGCAAGAGAGGACAGGGGCGGGATGAGCAGTTCTTC.

In this sample, this clonotype turned up once. The V and J genes are TRBV12-3 or TRBV12-4 and TRBJ2-1; no clear D gene. This CDR3 region has 16 residues. V shed 7 bases and J shed 1 base, with 17 bases lying between them. The CDR3 DNA is TGTGCCAGCACTTCGGGTGGGGTTAGGTCCTACAATGAGCAGTTCTTC. It translates to CASTSGGVRSYNEQFF.